These 5 T cell receptor beta chains were sequenced from one sample in a study of CXCR3 chemokines and chemotherapy response in bladder cancer. TCRdb reprocessed the PCR reads via MiXCR and lists one record per CDR3 protein. The profile shows roughly 5,000 distinct CDR3 sequences, around 14% of them singletons. Sample collection occurred from a patient whose treatment included neoadjuvant chemotherapy. Receptors were obtained from a human donor with bladder cancer that responded to neoadjuvant chemotherapy.

The table lists this clonotype with many counts. The V call is TRBV24-1, the J call TRBJ2-5; 8 bases line up with TRBD1. The V segment lost 1 base and the J segment 2 bases; nucleotides outside the gene matches: 5. The CDR3 runs to 16 residues. CDR1 KGHDR and CDR2 SFDVKD come from the germline V gene. CDR3 residues: CATSDFRTGIQETQYF. CDR3 nucleotides: TGTGCCACCAGTGATTTTAGGACAGGGATACAAGAGACCCAGTACTTC.

V gene TRBV6-6 combines with J gene TRBJ2-1; 8 positions agree with TRBD2. Trimming cost V 5 bases and J 5 bases; bases outside gene matches: 5. Germline V CDR1 and CDR2: MNHNY, SVGAGI (reference sequence). CDR3 length equals 14 residues. Written as DNA, the CDR3 is TGTGCCAGCAGTCCGAGCGGGAGAAACAATGAGCAGTTCTTC. It translates to CASSPSGRNNEQFF.

In this sample, this clonotype is medium-sized (0.01 to 0.1%). The J gene is TRBJ1-2, the V gene TRBV5-4; D is unclear. This CDR3 region has 15 residues. Germline CDR1 is SGHNT and CDR2 is YYREEE (reference sequence). Trimming took off 0 bases at V and 1 base at J, with 10 bases between the two ends. The CDR3 here is CASSLGRWSNYGYTF. The CDR3 nucleotides read TGTGCCAGCAGCTTGGGTAGGTGGAGTAACTATGGCTACACCTTC.

This clonotype occurred many times. The CDR3 DNA follows: TGTGCCAGCAGTTACGGACAGGGATCCGCCTGGCCCCAGCATTTT. It yields the protein CASSYGQGSAWPQHF. The rearrangement uses TRBV6-5 and TRBJ1-5; 8 positions agree with TRBD1. J lost 9 bases, V lost 2 bases, and 9 bases had no gene match. Per the germline V gene, CDR1 is MNHEY and CDR2 is SVGAGI. This CDR3 has 15 residues.

In its sample, this clonotype was seen many times. The V and J genes are TRBV12-3 or TRBV12-4 and TRBJ2-7, with 10 bases lining up with TRBD1. This CDR3 comprises 14 residues. The V gene end was trimmed by 3 bases and the J gene end by 2 bases; junction bases not matched to a gene: 1. The CDR3 loop reads CASSFGTGAYEQYF. DNA for the CDR3: TGTGCCAGCAGTTTCGGGACAGGGGCCTACGAGCAGTACTTC.